This T cell receptor beta chain was recovered during a study of OX40 agonist ivuxolimab in advanced cancers. Clones were sequenced by immunoSEQ multiplex PCR, and TCRdb holds only the in-frame ones, with some missing. The sample gives 100,000 to 150,000 clones, roughly 95% of which show up once; 0.15% to 0.17% is in the top ten. This CDR3 is 15 amino acids long. Trimming cost V 4 bases and J 6 bases; bases outside gene matches: 7. CDR1 and CDR2 (germline): MNHNY, SVGAGI (reference sequence). The source was CD4+ or CD8+ T cells sorted from blood, collected in a trial of the OX40 agonist ivuxolimab. The TCR comes from an adult with an advanced solid tumor such as melanoma, head and neck, liver or kidney cancer. This chain connects TRBV6-6 to TRBJ2-1, with TRBD2 matching over 9 bases. CDR3 nucleotides: TGTGCCAGCAGTTCGACTAGCGGAGGGATCAATGAGCAGTTCTTC. Amino acids: CASSSTSGGINEQFF.